The entry below gives a single TCR beta chain sequence along with its context. The antigen is not known. The CDR3 is 15 residues long. Germline CDR1 reads SNHLY; CDR2 reads FYNNEI. Trimming removed 6 bases at V and 0 bases at J, with 15 bases between. The data were obtained in a study of T cell repertoires in cytomegalovirus infection. TCRdb itself ran the reads through MiXCR, one entry per CDR3 protein. The sample has some 560,000 distinct CDR3 sequences; approximately 40% are singletons. The chain links TRBV2 to TRBJ2-7, with D tentatively TRBD2 (5 bases). Sequenced material: cultured PBMCs, taken from culture after CMV antigen stimulation. The TCR was taken from a human donor in good health (CMV status not recorded). Some clones in this sample may be carry-over from other donors' samples. CDR3 in amino acids: CASSADLISSYEQYF. The CDR3 DNA reads as TGTGCCAGCAGCGCGGACTTAATCTCCTCCTACGAGCAGTACTTC.